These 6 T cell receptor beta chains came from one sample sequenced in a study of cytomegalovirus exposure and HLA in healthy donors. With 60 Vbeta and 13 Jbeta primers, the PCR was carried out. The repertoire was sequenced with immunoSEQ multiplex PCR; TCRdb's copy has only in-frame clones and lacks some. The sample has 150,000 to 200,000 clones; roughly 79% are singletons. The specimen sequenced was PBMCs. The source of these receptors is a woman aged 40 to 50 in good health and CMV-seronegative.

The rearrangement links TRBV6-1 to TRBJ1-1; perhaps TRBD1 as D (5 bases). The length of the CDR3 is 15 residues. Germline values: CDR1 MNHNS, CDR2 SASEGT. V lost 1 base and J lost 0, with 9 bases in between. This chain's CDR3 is CASSEVGGVNTEAFF. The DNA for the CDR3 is TGTGCCAGCAGTGAAGTTGGGGGGGTGAACACTGAAGCTTTCTTT.

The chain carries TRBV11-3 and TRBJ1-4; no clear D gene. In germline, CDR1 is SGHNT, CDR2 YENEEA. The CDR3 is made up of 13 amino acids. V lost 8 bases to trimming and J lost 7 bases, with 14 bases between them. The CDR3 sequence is CASRRGEGEKLFF. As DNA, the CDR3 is TGTGCCAGCCGCCGGGGTGAGGGTGAAAAACTGTTTTTT.

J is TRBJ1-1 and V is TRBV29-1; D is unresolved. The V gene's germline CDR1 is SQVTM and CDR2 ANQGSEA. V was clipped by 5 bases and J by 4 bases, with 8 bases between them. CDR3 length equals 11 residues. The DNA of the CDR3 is TGCAGCGTTTCCCCGGGCACTGAAGCTTTCTTT. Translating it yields CSVSPGTEAFF.

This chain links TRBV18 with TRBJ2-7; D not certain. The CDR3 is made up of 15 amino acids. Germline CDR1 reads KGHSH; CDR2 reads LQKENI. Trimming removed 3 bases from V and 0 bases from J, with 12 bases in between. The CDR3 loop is CASSPSILSSYEQYF. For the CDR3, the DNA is TGTGCCAGCTCACCTAGTATTCTGAGCTCCTACGAGCAGTACTTC. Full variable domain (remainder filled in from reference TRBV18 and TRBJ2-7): NAGVMQNPRHLVRRRGQEARLRCSPMKGHSHVYWYRQLPEEGLKFMVYLQKENIIDESGMPKERFSAEFPKEGPSILRIQQVVRGDSAAYFCASSPSILSSYEQYFGPGTRLTVT.

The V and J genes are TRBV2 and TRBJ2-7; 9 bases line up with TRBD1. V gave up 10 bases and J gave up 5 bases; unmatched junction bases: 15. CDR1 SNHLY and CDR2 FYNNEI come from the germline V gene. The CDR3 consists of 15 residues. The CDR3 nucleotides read TGTGCCAACACCATGGGGGGACAGGGAATCAACGAGCAGTACTTC. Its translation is CANTMGGQGINEQYF.

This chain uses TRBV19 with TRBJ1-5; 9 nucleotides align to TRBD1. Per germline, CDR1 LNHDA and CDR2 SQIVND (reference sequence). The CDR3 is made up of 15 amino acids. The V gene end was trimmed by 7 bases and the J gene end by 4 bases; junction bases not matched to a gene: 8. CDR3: CASTFRDRANQPQHF. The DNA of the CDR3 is TGTGCCAGTACTTTCCGGGACAGGGCGAATCAGCCCCAGCATTTT.